A selection of T cell receptor beta chains follows, all from one sample in a study of blood T cell repertoires in COVID-19. Sequencing was performed with immunoSEQ multiplex PCR; in TCRdb, only in-frame clones are kept and a portion is missing. The repertoire holds some 96,000 clones, with about 83% as singletons. Source material: peripheral blood. These receptors all stem from a human donor in a cohort sampled during active COVID-19. The CDR3 runs from the conserved cysteine through the conserved F or W. A D gene is named only where the DNA matches it firmly. The size field is filled for only some rows; it gives once, few, many or a size class.

TRBJ2-7,TRBD1,TRBV5-1,.,TGCGCCAGCAGCGACGGGACAGGGGTAGCCTACGAGCAGTACTTC,CASSDGTGVAYEQYF
TRBJ2-1,TRBD2,TRBV7-2,.,TGTGCCAGCAGGTCTTCGGGACTAGCGGGGGTCGAGCAGTTCTTC,CASRSSGLAGVEQFF
TRBJ2-1,TRBD2,TRBV11-2,.,TGTGCCAGCACCCGAACCGGGACTAGCGTCAATGAGCAGTTCTTC,CASTRTGTSVNEQFF
TRBJ2-7,.,TRBV2,.,TGTGCCAGCAGTGAAGGCTACTACGAGCAGTACTTC,CASSEGYYEQYF
TRBJ2-7,TRBD2,TRBV11-3,.,TGTGCCAGCAGCTTAGCCGCTAGCGGATCCTACGAGCAGTACTTC,CASSLAASGSYEQYF
TRBJ2-5,.,TRBV6-5,.,TGTGCCAGCAGACCCACTCAAGAGACCCAGTACTTC,CASRPTQETQYF
TRBJ1-2,TRBD1,TRBV5-6,.,TGTGCCAGCGTTGAACAGGGGAACTATGGCTACACCTTC,CASVEQGNYGYTF
TRBJ1-5,TRBD1,TRBV28,.,TGTGCCAGAGGGGGCATAGCACTGTGTAGCAATCAGCCCCAGCATTTT,CARGGIALCSNQPQHF
TRBJ2-7,.,TRBV2,.,TGTGCCAGCAGGGACCTTAGCGCACAAGCCTACGAGCAGTACTTC,CASRDLSAQAYEQYF
TRBJ2-6,.,TRBV2,once,TGTGCCAGCAGAACAGGCTCTGGGGCCAACGTCCTGACTTTC,CASRTGSGANVLTF
TRBJ1-5,TRBD1,TRBV6-1,.,TGTGCCAGCAGTGAACAGGGGGAAGATCAGCCCCAGCATTTT,CASSEQGEDQPQHF
TRBJ2-2,.,TRBV7-8,.,TGTGCCAGCAGCTTAATAGACAGTCGGAGGGAGCTGTTTTTT,CASSLIDSRRELFF
TRBJ1-4,TRBD1,TRBV7-9,few,TGTGCCAGCAGCTCCCGGGACAGGGGGAATGAAAAACTGTTTTTT,CASSSRDRGNEKLFF
TRBJ2-6,TRBD2,TRBV7-2,.,TGTGCCAGCAGCCTCTCTAGCGGGAGTACTGGGGCCAACGTCCTGACTTTC,CASSLSSGSTGANVLTF
TRBJ2-7,.,TRBV6-2/TRBV6-3,.,TGTGCCAGCAGTTACCTGTCCTTCAGATTTTACGAGCAGTACTTC,CASSYLSFRFYEQYF
TRBJ2-7,TRBD1,TRBV7-9,.,TGTGCCAGCAGCTTACGGGACAGGGCAAGGAACGAGCAGTACTTC,CASSLRDRARNEQYF
TRBJ2-1,TRBD2,TRBV5-4,.,TGTGCCAGCCCCTCTAGCGGTATTTACAATGAGCAGTTCTTC,CASPSSGIYNEQFF
TRBJ2-7,.,TRBV6-2/TRBV6-3,.,TGTGCCAGCAGTTTTTCCGGGACACTATACTCCTACGAGCAGTACTTC,CASSFSGTLYSYEQYF
TRBJ2-7,.,TRBV6-5,.,TGTGCCAGCAGTCAGAACTACGAGCAGTACTTC,CASSQNYEQYF
TRBJ2-7,TRBD2,TRBV18,.,TGTGCCAGCTCACCAACGAACAGCGGGGGTTACGAGCAGTACTTC,CASSPTNSGGYEQYF
TRBJ2-2,.,TRBV7-2,.,TGTGCCAGCAGCCCGGGACTCAACGGGGAGCTGTTTTTT,CASSPGLNGELFF
TRBJ2-5,.,TRBV19,.,TGTGCCACCACCGGGGGTGGGGAGACCCAGTACTTC,CATTGGGETQYF
TRBJ1-5,.,TRBV4-1,few,TGCGCCAGCAGCCAGTCACAAGGAAGGGAGCAGCCCCAGCATTTT,CASSQSQGREQPQHF
TRBJ1-1,.,TRBV18,.,TGTGCCAGCTCACCAGGGACTCCACCCGACACTGAAGCTTTCTTT,CASSPGTPPDTEAFF
TRBJ2-1,TRBD2,TRBV27,.,TGTGCCAGCAGTCTCTGGATGGCGGGAGACTCGCAGTTCTTC,CASSLWMAGDSQFF
TRBJ2-3,TRBD1,TRBV7-2,.,TGTGCCAGCAGCTTTGACAGGGGCCCAACAGATACGCAGTATTTT,CASSFDRGPTDTQYF
TRBJ2-6,TRBD1,TRBV4-3,.,TGCGCCAGCAGCCAGGCAGGGGGTGCTGGGGCCAACGTCCTGACTTTC,CASSQAGGAGANVLTF
TRBJ2-3,TRBD2,TRBV3-1/TRBV3-2,few,TGTGCCAGCAGCCCTCGTTCAGCGGGAGGCCCAGATACGCAGTATTTT,CASSPRSAGGPDTQYF
TRBJ1-1,.,TRBV9,.,TGTGCCAGCAGCACCGGACTTTTGAACACTGAAGCTTTCTTT,CASSTGLLNTEAFF
TRBJ2-1,TRBD2,TRBV5-1,.,TGCGCCAGCAGCCAGACTAGCGGGAGGGTACATGAGCAGTTCTTC,CASSQTSGRVHEQFF
TRBJ2-3,TRBD2,TRBV6-4,.,TGTGCCAGCAGTTCGGGACTAGCGGGGGCAGATACGCAGTATTTT,CASSSGLAGADTQYF
TRBJ1-3,TRBD1,TRBV5-4,.,TGTGCCAGCAGCTTGTCTGGGACAGGGCGCAGCTCTGGAAACACCATATATTTT,CASSLSGTGRSSGNTIYF
TRBJ1-1,TRBD1,TRBV18,.,TGTGCCAGCTCACCGATGGACAGGGGGCGAACTGAAGCTTTCTTT,CASSPMDRGRTEAFF
TRBJ1-3,.,TRBV2,.,TGTGCCACCTCAGGGTCTGGAAACACCATATATTTT,CATSGSGNTIYF
TRBJ1-2,TRBD1,TRBV7-9,.,TGTGCCAGCAGCGACACGACAGGGAGCTATGGCTACACCTTC,CASSDTTGSYGYTF
TRBJ2-2,.,TRBV7-2,.,TGTGCCAGCAGCTTAATTACAGAGAACACCGGGGAGCTGTTTTTT,CASSLITENTGELFF
TRBJ2-1,TRBD2,TRBV6-5,.,TGTGCCAGCAGTCCCTCGGGGGGTCCCTACAATGAGCAGTTCTTC,CASSPSGGPYNEQFF
TRBJ2-5,TRBD2,TRBV18,.,TGTGCCAGCTCGGGTGCGGGGGTGCAAGAGACCCAGTACTTC,CASSGAGVQETQYF
TRBJ1-1,.,TRBV30,.,TGTGCCTGGAGTGTAGGGGAAGGGTCGTACACTGAAGCTTTCTTT,CAWSVGEGSYTEAFF
TRBJ1-1,.,TRBV5-4,.,TGTGCCAGCAGTCAACAGGGTGTTGAAGCTTTCTTT,CASSQQGVEAFF
TRBJ2-1,.,TRBV6-6,.,TGTGCCAGCACTCAGGGGTGGAATGAGCAGTTCTTC,CASTQGWNEQFF
TRBJ2-3,TRBD2,TRBV5-4,.,TGTGCCAGCAGCCCCGGGACTAGAGTGTGGGTGCAGTATTTT,CASSPGTRVWVQYF